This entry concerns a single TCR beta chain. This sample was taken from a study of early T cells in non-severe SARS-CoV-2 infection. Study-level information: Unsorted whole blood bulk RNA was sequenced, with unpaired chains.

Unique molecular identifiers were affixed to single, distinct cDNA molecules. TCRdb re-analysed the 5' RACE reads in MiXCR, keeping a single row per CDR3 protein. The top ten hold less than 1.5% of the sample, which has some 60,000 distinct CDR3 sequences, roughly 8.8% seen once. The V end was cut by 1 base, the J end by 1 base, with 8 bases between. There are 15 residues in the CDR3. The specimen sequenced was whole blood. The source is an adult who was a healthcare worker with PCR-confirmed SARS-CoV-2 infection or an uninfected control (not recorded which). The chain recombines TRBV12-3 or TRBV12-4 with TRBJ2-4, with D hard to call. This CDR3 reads CASSLVSQAKNIQYF. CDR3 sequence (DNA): TGTGCCAGCAGTTTAGTGAGTCAGGCCAAAAACATTCAGTACTTC.